The clone carrying this T cell receptor (beta chain) appeared a few times. Mismatch with germline at one junction end may stem from a read error. This specimen comes from a study of shared clonotypes between healthy human individuals. Whole-study context: Aged between 18 and 49, the donors were a couple of women and three men.

Germline V gives CDR1 MDHEN, CDR2 SYDVKM. The CDR3 contains 12 residues. TCRdb keeps only in-frame clones here, not all; method: immunoSEQ multiplex PCR. The top ten hold roughly 0.36% of the sample, which has roughly 2,500,000 clones, approximately 94% seen once. The material sequenced was naive CD4+ T cells from PBMCs. Subset denoted: CD45RA+ positively selected. The clonotype comes from a man between 18 and 35 years old in good health. Some clones in this sample may be carry-over from other donors' samples. J is TRBJ1-2 and V is TRBV28; D is undetermined. This CDR3 is CASSSQLSERSF. As DNA, the CDR3 is TGTGCCAGCAGCTCCCAATTGTCGGAAAGGAGCTTC.